This TCR beta chain was sequenced for a study of neurological immune-mediated disorders. Study conclusions and caveats: For the multiple sclerosis repertoire cluster, an association with any clinical or MRI feature was absent. Phylogenetic grouping assigned the repertoires of 18 of 34 multiple sclerosis patients to a single related-CDR3 cluster, representing a possible signature.

The V and J ends lost 6 bases and 5 bases respectively, with 14 bases between them. The CDR3 totals 14 residues. With respect to this clonotype: Its antigen is still unknown. Since a much larger clone is just one base distant, this may be a read error.

With 10-nucleotide random UMIs, 5'RACE was used to make the cDNA. Each CDR3 protein is one row after TCRdb ran MiXCR on the 5' RACE reads. Of over 50,000 distinct CDR3 sequences in the sample, around 3.4% were seen once. The unsorted libraries were prepared from 2 million PBMCs (stored at -80 C). This TCR derives from a man aged 35-49 years with multiple sclerosis. Sequencing was carried out using PBMCs. This chain joins TRBV12-3 or TRBV12-4 and TRBJ1-5; D unresolved. The DNA of the CDR3 is TGTGCCAGCAGCCTGAGACAACCTTATCAGCCCCAGCATTTT. It encodes CASSLRQPYQPQHF.